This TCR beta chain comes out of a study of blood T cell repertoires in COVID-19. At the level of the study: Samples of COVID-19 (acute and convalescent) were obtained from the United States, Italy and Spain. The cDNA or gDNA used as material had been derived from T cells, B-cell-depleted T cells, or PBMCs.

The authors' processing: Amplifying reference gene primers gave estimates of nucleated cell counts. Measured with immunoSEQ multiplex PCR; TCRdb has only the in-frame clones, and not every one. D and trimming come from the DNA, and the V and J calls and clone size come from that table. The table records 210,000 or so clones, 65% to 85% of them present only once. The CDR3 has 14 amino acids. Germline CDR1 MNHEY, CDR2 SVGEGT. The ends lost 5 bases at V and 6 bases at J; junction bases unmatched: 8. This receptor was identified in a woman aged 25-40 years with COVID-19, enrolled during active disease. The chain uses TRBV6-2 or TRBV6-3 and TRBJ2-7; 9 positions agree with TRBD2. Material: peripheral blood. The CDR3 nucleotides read TGTGCCAGCAGTCTAGCGGGAATCATCCCCGAGCAGTACTTC. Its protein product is CASSLAGIIPEQYF.